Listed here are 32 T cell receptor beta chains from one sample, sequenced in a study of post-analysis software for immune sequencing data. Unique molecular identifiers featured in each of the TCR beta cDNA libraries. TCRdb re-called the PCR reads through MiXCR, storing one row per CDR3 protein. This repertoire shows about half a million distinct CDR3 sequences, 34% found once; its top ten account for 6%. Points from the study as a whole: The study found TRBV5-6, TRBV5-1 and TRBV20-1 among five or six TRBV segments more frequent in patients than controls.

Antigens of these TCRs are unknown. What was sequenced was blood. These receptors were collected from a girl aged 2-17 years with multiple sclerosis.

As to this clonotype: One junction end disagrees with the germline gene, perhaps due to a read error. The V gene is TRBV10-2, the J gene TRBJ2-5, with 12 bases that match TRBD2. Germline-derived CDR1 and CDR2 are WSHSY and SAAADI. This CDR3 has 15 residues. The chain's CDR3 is CASLAGGLGQETRYF. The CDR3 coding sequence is TGCGCCAGTCTAGCGGGGGGGCTGGGACAAGAGACCCGGTACTTC.

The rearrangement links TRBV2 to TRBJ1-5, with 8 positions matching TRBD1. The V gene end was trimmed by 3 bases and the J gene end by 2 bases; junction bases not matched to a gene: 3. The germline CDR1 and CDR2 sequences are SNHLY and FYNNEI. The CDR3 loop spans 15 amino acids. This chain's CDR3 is CASSDGTGGNQPQHF. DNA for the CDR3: TGTGCCAGCAGTGATGGGACAGGAGGCAATCAGCCCCAGCATTTT.

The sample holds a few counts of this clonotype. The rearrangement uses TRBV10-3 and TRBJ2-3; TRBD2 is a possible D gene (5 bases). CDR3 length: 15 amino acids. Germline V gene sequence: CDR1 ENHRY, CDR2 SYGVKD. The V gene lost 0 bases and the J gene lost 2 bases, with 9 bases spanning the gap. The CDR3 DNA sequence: TGTGCCATCAGTGAGTCGAAGGAGGTCACAGATACGCAGTATTTT. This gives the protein CAISESKEVTDTQYF.

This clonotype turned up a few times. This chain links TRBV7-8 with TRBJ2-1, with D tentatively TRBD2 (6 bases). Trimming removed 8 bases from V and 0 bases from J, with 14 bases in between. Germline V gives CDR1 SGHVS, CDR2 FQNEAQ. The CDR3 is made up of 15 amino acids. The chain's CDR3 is CASRFVGGSYNEQFF. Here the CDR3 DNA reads TGTGCCAGCCGTTTCGTGGGGGGCTCCTACAATGAGCAGTTCTTC.

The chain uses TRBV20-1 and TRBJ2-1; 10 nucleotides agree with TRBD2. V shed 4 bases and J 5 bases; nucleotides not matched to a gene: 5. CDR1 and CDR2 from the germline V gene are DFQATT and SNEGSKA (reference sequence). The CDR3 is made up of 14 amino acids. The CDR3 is CSAKPGLANNEQFF. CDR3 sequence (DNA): TGCAGTGCTAAGCCGGGACTAGCGAACAATGAGCAGTTCTTC.

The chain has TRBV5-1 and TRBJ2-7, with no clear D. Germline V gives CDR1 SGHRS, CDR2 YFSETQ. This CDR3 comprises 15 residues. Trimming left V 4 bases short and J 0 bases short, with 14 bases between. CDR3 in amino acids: CASSQATLSSYEQYF. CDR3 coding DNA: TGCGCCAGCAGCCAAGCGACATTGAGCTCCTACGAGCAGTACTTC.

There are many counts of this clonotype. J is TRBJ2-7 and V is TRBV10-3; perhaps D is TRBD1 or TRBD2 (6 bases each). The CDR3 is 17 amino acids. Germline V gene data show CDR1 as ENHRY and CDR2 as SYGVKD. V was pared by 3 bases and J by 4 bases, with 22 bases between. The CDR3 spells CAISDQKGGFGQYEQYF. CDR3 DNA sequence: TGTGCCATCAGTGATCAGAAGGGGGGCTTCGGACAGTACGAGCAGTACTTC.

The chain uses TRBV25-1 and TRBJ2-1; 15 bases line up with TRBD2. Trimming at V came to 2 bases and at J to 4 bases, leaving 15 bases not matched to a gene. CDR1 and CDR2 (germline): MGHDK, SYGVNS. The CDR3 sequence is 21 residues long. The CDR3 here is CASSERTSGGAAGPRYNEQFF. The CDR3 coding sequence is TGTGCCAGCAGTGAACGGACTAGCGGGGGGGCCGCGGGACCCAGATACAATGAGCAGTTCTTC.

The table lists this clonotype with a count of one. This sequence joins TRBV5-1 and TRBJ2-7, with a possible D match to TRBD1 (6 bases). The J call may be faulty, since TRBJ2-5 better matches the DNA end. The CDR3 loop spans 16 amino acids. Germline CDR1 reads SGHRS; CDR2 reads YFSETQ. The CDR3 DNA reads TGCGCCAGCAGCCCTGAATACAGGGACCGTAAAGAGACCCAGTACTTC. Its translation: CASSPEYRDRKETQYF.

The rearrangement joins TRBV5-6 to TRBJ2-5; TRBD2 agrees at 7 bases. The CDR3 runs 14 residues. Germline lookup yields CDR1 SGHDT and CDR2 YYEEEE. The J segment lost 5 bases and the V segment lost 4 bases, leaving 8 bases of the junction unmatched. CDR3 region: CASSLGLDSETQYF. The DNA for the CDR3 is TGTGCCAGCAGCCTCGGACTAGACTCGGAGACCCAGTACTTC.

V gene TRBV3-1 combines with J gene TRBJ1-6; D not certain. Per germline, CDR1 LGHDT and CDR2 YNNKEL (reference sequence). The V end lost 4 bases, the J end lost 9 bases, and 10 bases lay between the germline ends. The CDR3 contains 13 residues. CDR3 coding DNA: TGTGCCAGCAGCCCATTCTCAGTTTCACCCCTCCACTTT. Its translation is CASSPFSVSPLHF. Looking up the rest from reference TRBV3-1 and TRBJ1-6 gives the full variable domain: DTAVSQTPKYLVTQMGNDKSIKCEQNLGHDTMYWYKQDSKKFLKIMFSYNNKELIINETVPNRFSPKSPDKAHLNLHINSLELGDSAVYFCASSPFSVSPLHFGNGTRLTVT.

Here the CDR3 reads CASSLITGPSPETQYF. As DNA, the CDR3 is TGTGCCAGCAGCTTAATCACCGGACCCTCCCCAGAGACCCAGTACTTC. The chain couples TRBV11-2 to TRBJ2-7, with unresolved D. The J call may be in error: the DNA end matches TRBJ2-5 better. Germline lookup yields CDR1 SGHAT and CDR2 FQNNGV. The CDR3 has 16 residues.

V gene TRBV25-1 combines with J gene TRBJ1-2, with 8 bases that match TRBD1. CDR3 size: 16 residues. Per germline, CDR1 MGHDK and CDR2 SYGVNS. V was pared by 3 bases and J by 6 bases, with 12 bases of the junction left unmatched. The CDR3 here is CASSDLGQGVGDGYTF. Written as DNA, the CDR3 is TGTGCCAGCAGTGACCTAGGACAGGGAGTAGGGGATGGCTACACCTTC.

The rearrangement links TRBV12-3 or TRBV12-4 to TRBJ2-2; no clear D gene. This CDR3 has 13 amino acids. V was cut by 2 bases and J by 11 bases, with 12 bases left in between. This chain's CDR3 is CASSLKTALELFF. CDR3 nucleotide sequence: TGTGCCAGCAGTTTAAAGACGGCTTTAGAGCTGTTTTTT.

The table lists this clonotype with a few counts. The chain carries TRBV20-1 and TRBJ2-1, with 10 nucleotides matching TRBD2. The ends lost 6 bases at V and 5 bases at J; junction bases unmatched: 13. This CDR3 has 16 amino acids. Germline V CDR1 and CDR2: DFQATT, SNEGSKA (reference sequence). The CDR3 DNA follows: TGCAGTGCATCCACCCCTAGCGGGGGACTGAACAATGAGCAGTTCTTC. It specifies CSASTPSGGLNNEQFF.

The CDR3 nucleotides are TGTGCCAGCTCAACCGGGACAGGGGGCGACTATGGCTACACCTTC. This encodes CASSTGTGGDYGYTF. The chain employs TRBV18 and TRBJ1-2, with 12 nucleotides matching TRBD1. CDR1 and CDR2 from the germline V gene are KGHSH and LQKENI. The CDR3 loop spans 15 amino acids. Trimming at V came to 5 bases and at J to 3 bases, leaving 4 bases not matched to a gene.

The CDR3 nucleotides read TGCAGTGCTGACCTGGTAGGCGGGAAGGACAATGAGCAGTTCTTC. Its protein is CSADLVGGKDNEQFF. The chain recombines TRBV20-1 with TRBJ2-1; possible D gene TRBD2, 6 bases. V was shortened by 5 bases and J by 5 bases, with 19 bases between the two germline ends. The CDR3 spans 15 residues. CDR1 and CDR2 (germline): DFQATT, SNEGSKA (reference sequence).

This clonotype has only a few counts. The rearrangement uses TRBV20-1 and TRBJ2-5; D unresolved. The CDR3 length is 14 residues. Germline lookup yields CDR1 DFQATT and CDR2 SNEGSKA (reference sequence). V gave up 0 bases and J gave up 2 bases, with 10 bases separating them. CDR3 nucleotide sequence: TGCAGTGCTAGAGATTGGGCCTCACAAGAGACCCAGTACTTC. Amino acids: CSARDWASQETQYF.

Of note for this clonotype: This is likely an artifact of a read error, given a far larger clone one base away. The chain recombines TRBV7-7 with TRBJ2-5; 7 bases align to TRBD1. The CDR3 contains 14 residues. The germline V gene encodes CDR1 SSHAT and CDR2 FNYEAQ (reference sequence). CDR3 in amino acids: CANSPRTGQETQYF. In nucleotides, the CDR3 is TGTGCTAACAGCCCTCGGACAGGACAAGAGACCCAGTACTTC.

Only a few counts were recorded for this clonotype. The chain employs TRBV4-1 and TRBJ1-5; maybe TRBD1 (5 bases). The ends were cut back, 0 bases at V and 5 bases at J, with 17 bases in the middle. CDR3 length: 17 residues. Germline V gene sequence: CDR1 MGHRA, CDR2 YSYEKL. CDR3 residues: CASSQDLLGPDDQPQHF. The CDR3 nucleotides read TGCGCCAGCAGCCAAGATCTACTGGGGCCTGATGATCAGCCCCAGCATTTT.

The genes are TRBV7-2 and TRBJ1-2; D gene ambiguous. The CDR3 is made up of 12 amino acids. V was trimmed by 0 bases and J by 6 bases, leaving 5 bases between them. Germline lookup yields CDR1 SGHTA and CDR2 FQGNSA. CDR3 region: CASSLASNGYTF. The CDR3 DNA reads TGTGCCAGCAGCTTAGCGTCAAATGGCTACACCTTC.

In nucleotides, the CDR3 is TGCAGTGCCAGTGTCGTAGCCATCTCCACAGATACGCAGTATTTT. Its protein is CSASVVAISTDTQYF. V usage is TRBV20-1 and J usage is TRBJ2-3; D gene ambiguous. The V end lost 6 bases, the J end lost 2 bases, and 18 bases lay between the germline ends. This CDR3 comprises 15 residues. Germline CDR1 is DFQATT and CDR2 is SNEGSKA (reference sequence).

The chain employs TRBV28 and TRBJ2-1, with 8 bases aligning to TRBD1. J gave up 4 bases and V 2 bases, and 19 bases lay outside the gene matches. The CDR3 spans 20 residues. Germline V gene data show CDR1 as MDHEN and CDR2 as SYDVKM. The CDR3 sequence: CASSLTRVKRTGLGYNEQFF. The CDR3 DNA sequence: TGTGCCAGCAGTTTAACTCGTGTTAAGAGGACAGGGCTAGGGTACAATGAGCAGTTCTTC.

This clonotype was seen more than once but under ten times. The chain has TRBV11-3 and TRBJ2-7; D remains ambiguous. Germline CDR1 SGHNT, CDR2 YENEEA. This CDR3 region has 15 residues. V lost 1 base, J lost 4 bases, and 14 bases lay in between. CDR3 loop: CASSLGFTESYEQYF. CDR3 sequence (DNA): TGTGCCAGCAGCTTAGGTTTCACAGAAAGTTACGAGCAGTACTTC.

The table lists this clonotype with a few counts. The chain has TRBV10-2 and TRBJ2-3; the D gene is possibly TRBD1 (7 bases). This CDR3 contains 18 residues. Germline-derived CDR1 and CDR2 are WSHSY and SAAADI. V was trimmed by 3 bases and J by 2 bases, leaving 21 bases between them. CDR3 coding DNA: TGCGCCAGCAGTGACCCTATCAGGGGGGCACCAAACACAGATACGCAGTATTTT. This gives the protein CASSDPIRGAPNTDTQYF.

CDR3 in amino acids: CASSPRPGLYQETQYF. The CDR3 DNA follows: TGTGCCAGCAGCCCCCGCCCTGGACTTTACCAAGAGACCCAGTACTTC. The V and J genes are TRBV7-8 and TRBJ2-5, with D perhaps matching TRBD2 (5 bases). From germline, CDR1 is SGHVS and CDR2 FQNEAQ. The CDR3 consists of 16 residues. Trimming removed 5 bases from V and 0 bases from J, with 16 bases in between.

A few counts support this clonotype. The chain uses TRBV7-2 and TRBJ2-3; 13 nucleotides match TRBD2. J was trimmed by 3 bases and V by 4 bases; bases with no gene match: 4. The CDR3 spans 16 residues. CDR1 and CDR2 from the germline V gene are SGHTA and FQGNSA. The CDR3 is CASSWTSGGSTDTQYF. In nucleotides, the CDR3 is TGTGCCAGCAGCTGGACTAGCGGGGGAAGTACAGATACGCAGTATTTT.

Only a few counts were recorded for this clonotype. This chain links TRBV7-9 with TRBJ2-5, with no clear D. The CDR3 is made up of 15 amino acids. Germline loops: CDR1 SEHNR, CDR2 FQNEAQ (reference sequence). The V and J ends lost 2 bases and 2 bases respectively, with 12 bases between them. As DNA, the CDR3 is TGTGCCAGCAGCTTAAAGGCAGACGGACAAGAGACCCAGTACTTC. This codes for CASSLKADGQETQYF.

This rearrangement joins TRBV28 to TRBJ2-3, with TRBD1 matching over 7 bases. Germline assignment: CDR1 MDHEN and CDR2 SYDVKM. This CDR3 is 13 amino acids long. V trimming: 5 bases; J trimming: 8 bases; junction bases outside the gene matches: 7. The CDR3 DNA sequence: TGTGCCAGCAGTCCGACAGGGTCAGTTACGCAGTATTTT. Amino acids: CASSPTGSVTQYF.

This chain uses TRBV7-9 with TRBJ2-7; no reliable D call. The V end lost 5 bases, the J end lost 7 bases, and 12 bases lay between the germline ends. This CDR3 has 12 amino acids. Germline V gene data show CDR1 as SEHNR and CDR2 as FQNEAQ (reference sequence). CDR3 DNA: TGTGCCAGCAGCCTCCCCGCAGAGGAGCAGTACTTC. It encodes CASSLPAEEQYF.

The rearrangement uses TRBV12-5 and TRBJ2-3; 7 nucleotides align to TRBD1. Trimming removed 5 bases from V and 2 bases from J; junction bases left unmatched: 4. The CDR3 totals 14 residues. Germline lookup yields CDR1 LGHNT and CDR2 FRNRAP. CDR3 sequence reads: CASGQDRPTDTQYF. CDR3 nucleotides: TGTGCTAGTGGTCAGGACAGGCCCACAGATACGCAGTATTTT.

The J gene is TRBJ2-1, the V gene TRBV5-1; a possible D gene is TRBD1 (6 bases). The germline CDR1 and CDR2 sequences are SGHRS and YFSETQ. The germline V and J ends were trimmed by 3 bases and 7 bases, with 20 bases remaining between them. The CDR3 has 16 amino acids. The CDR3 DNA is TGCGCCAGCAGCTGGGCGCCAGGGGATTCTCAAAATGAGCAGTTCTTC. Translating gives CASSWAPGDSQNEQFF. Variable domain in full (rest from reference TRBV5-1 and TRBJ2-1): KAGVTQTPRYLIKTRGQQVTLSCSPISGHRSVSWYQQTPGQGLQFLFEYFSETQRNKGNFPGRFSGRQFSNSRSEMNVSTLELGDSALYLCASSWAPGDSQNEQFFGPGTRLTVL.